The 28 T cell receptor beta chains presented below share a single source sample, sequenced in a study of blood T cells in healthy people across ages. The use of a sample-barcoded 5' primer and a J-beta primer mix characterized a second PCR of roughly 6 to 12 cycles. TCRdb fed the 5' RACE reads into MiXCR, producing one record per CDR3 protein. The data show some 1.4 million distinct CDR3 sequences, 42% seen once. The sequenced material came from blood. The receptors derive from a woman between 18 and 29 years old in good health.

The CDR3 sequence: CASRELYSGISTDTQYF. CDR3 nucleotides: TGTGCCAGCAGGGAGCTATATAGCGGGATTAGCACAGATACGCAGTATTTT. The V and J genes are TRBV6-1 and TRBJ2-3; 8 positions match TRBD2. The CDR3 contains 17 residues. The junction had 11 bases not matched to a gene; V was cut back by 6 bases and J by 0 bases. Germline V CDR1 and CDR2: MNHNS, SASEGT.

In the case of this clonotype: This sequence may be a read error, since a much larger clone differs from it by one base. The chain recombines TRBV2 with TRBJ2-4; a weak D match, TRBD2 (6 bases). The CDR3 has 15 residues. The germline V gene encodes CDR1 SNHLY and CDR2 FYNNEI. Trimming left V 5 bases short and J 2 bases short, with 13 bases between. The CDR3, as DNA: TGTGCCAGCAGTAGTGCGGAGGGATCCAAAAACATTCAGTACTTC. Translating gives CASSSAEGSKNIQYF. Full variable domain (missing parts from reference TRBV2 and TRBJ2-4): EPEVTQTPSHQVTQMGQEVILRCVPISNHLYFYWYRQILGQKVEFLVSFYNNEISEKSEIFDDQFSVERPDGSNFTLKIRSTKLEDSAMYFCASSSAEGSKNIQYFGAGTRLSVL.

The rearrangement links TRBV30 to TRBJ2-3; D is undetermined. The germline V and J ends were trimmed by 3 bases and 7 bases, with 5 bases remaining between them. The CDR3 has 10 amino acids. Germline lookup yields CDR1 GTSNPN and CDR2 SVGIG (reference sequence). As DNA, the CDR3 is TGTGCCTGGAGCCTCAATACGCAGTATTTT. This codes for CAWSLNTQYF.

The V call is TRBV7-2, the J call TRBJ2-1, with D possibly TRBD2 on 6 matching bases. Trimming shortened V by 4 bases and J by 4 bases, and 14 bases separated the two germline ends. The CDR3 covers 15 residues. Germline V CDR1 and CDR2: SGHTA, FQGNSA. Here the CDR3 reads CASSSQPGEYNEQFF. The CDR3 DNA follows: TGTGCCAGCAGCTCACAACCGGGAGAGTACAATGAGCAGTTCTTC.

In this sample, this clonotype turned up once. A read error may explain this, as a much larger clone is one base away. J is TRBJ2-3 and V is TRBV10-3, with 10 bases that match TRBD1. This CDR3 is 12 amino acids long. CDR1 is ENHRY and CDR2 is SYGVKD in the germline V gene. CDR3 sequence (DNA): TGTGCCACCGGGACAGGGGAAGATACGCGGTATTTT. Amino acids: CATGTGEDTRYF.

The rearrangement links TRBV9 to TRBJ2-1; 11 nucleotides align to TRBD2. The CDR3 contains 16 residues. CDR1 is SGDLS and CDR2 is YYNGEE in the germline V gene. The junction had 4 bases not matched to a gene; V was cut back by 4 bases and J by 1 base. CDR3 nucleotide sequence: TGTGCCAGCAGCACACGGACTAGCGGGTCCTACAATGAGCAGTTCTTC. It translates to CASSTRTSGSYNEQFF. The variable domain in full, completed from reference TRBV9 and TRBJ2-1, reads DSGVTQTPKHLITATGQRVTLRCSPRSGDLSVYWYQQSLDQGLQFLIQYYNGEERAKGNILERFSAQQFPDLHSELNLSSLELGDSALYFCASSTRTSGSYNEQFFGPGTRLTVL.

The chain employs TRBV25-1 and TRBJ2-7; TRBD1 aligns across 7 bases. This CDR3 contains 14 residues. The germline V gene encodes CDR1 MGHDK and CDR2 SYGVNS. The V gene end was trimmed by 3 bases and the J gene end by 5 bases; junction bases not matched to a gene: 7. The CDR3: CASSDLTGANEQYF. CDR3 in DNA: TGTGCCAGCAGTGATCTCACAGGGGCCAACGAGCAGTACTTC.

The rearrangement joins TRBV7-8 to TRBJ1-2; no definite D call. Between the trimmed V and J ends, which lost 5 bases and 4 bases, there was a span of 14 bases. This CDR3 region has 14 residues. Germline values: CDR1 SGHVS, CDR2 FQNEAQ. CDR3 DNA: TGTGCCAGCAGCCCCCGGGCAGAACGCTATGGCTACACCTTC. Its protein product is CASSPRAERYGYTF.

This clonotype was found a few times. The J gene is TRBJ1-2, the V gene TRBV4-1; D is perhaps TRBD1 (5 bases). There are 15 residues in the CDR3. Germline loops: CDR1 MGHRA, CDR2 YSYEKL. V was trimmed by 0 bases and J by 7 bases, leaving 15 bases between them. The CDR3 nucleotides are TGCGCCAGCAGCCAAGATCGGGGTTGGAGGGGTGGCTACACCTTC. It encodes CASSQDRGWRGGYTF.

This clonotype was counted between two and nine times. This chain connects TRBV4-1 to TRBJ2-2, with 7 nucleotides matching TRBD2. This CDR3 comprises 15 residues. V was clipped by 1 base and J by 3 bases; unmatched bases: 2. CDR1 is MGHRA and CDR2 is YSYEKL in the germline V gene. CDR3 sequence (DNA): TGCGCCAGCAGCCAAGGGACTAGGGACACCGGGGAGCTGTTTTTT. Amino acid sequence: CASSQGTRDTGELFF.

The chain's CDR3 is CAISGDSGANVLTF. The DNA for the CDR3 is TGTGCCATCAGTGGTGACTCTGGGGCCAACGTCCTGACTTTC. The gene calls are TRBV10-3 and TRBJ2-6, with unresolved D. Trimming pared 4 bases from V and 0 bases from J, leaving 4 bases between. The germline CDR1 and CDR2 sequences are ENHRY and SYGVKD. The CDR3 covers 14 residues.

CDR3 sequence (DNA): TGTGCCAGCAGCCGGCTTAGCGGGCGGACCGGGGAGCTGTTTTTT. Translation gives CASSRLSGRTGELFF. The chain couples TRBV3-1 to TRBJ2-2; the match to TRBD2 covers 7 bases. V dropped 4 bases and J dropped 5; count of bases not matched to a gene: 7. CDR3 length: 15 amino acids. Germline V gene data show CDR1 as LGHDT and CDR2 as YNNKEL (reference sequence). The whole variable domain, filled in from reference TRBV3-1 and TRBJ2-2, reads DTAVSQTPKYLVTQMGNDKSIKCEQNLGHDTMYWYKQDSKKFLKIMFSYNNKELIINETVPNRFSPKSPDKAHLNLHINSLELGDSAVYFCASSRLSGRTGELFFGEGSRLTVL.

This clonotype was seen a handful of times. The rearrangement links TRBV6-1 to TRBJ2-3, with 12 bases that match TRBD2. The J segment lost 2 bases and the V segment lost 5 bases, leaving 8 bases of the junction unmatched. CDR3 size: 17 residues. Germline CDR1 is MNHNS and CDR2 is SASEGT. The CDR3 here is CASSLALAGGTTDTQYF. In DNA, the CDR3 is TGTGCCAGCAGTCTGGCACTAGCGGGAGGAACCACAGATACGCAGTATTTT.

V gene TRBV4-2 combines with J gene TRBJ2-7; the D gene is possibly TRBD1 (7 bases). The germline gives CDR1 LGHNA, CDR2 YNFKEQ. The ends were cut back, 2 bases at V and 0 bases at J, with 23 bases in the middle. This CDR3 has 19 amino acids. The chain's CDR3 is CASSQLITAGQLYSYEQYF. DNA of the CDR3: TGTGCCAGCAGCCAACTTATTACGGCGGGACAGCTATACTCCTACGAGCAGTACTTC.

This clonotype has more than one count but fewer than ten. The chain carries TRBV15 and TRBJ2-7; D call uncertain. CDR3 length: 13 residues. CDR1 LNHNV and CDR2 YYDKDF come from the germline V gene (reference sequence). Trimming removed 0 bases at V and 12 bases at J, with 15 bases between. The CDR3 region has the DNA TGTGCCACCAGCAGAGACCCTGGGGATGCCGGGTACTTC. This encodes CATSRDPGDAGYF.

V gene TRBV4-1 combines with J gene TRBJ2-1; tentatively, D is TRBD2 (5 bases). Per the germline V gene, CDR1 is MGHRA and CDR2 is YSYEKL. With 2 bases removed from V and 10 bases from J, the gap between germline ends came to 24 bases. This CDR3 spans 17 amino acids. The CDR3 protein is CASSQKWSRARGWEQFF. The CDR3 DNA reads as TGCGCCAGCAGCCAAAAATGGAGTCGGGCCAGAGGGTGGGAGCAGTTCTTC.

The V and J genes are TRBV5-1 and TRBJ2-7, with 10 positions matching TRBD2. Germline V gene lookup returns CDR1 SGHRS and CDR2 YFSETQ. The CDR3 covers 17 residues. Trimming cost V 3 bases and J 7 bases; bases outside gene matches: 16. The CDR3, as DNA: TGCGCCAGCAGCTATTTTGCTAGCGGGGGAACCTACAATGAGCAGTACTTC. As protein: CASSYFASGGTYNEQYF.

The chain has TRBV12-3 or TRBV12-4 and TRBJ1-1; D might be TRBD1 (5 bases). The CDR3 loop spans 13 amino acids. Trimming cost V 2 bases and J 4 bases, with 8 bases left between them. CDR3 nucleotide sequence: TGTGCCAGCAGTTTAAACGGGGCCACTGAAGCTTTCTTT. Translating gives CASSLNGATEAFF.

This clonotype was counted a few times. The J gene is TRBJ2-6, the V gene TRBV7-2, with a possible D match to TRBD1 (5 bases). The CDR3 loop spans 16 amino acids. V lost 3 bases and J 0 bases, leaving 9 bases between the germline ends. Looked up from germline, CDR1 is SGHTA and CDR2 is FQGNSA. The CDR3 region has the DNA TGTGCCAGCAGCTTTTGGGGCAGCTCTGGGGCCAACGTCCTGACTTTC. Protein product: CASSFWGSSGANVLTF.

This chain uses TRBV10-3 with TRBJ2-1, with D perhaps TRBD1 or TRBD2 (5 bases each). The germline V and J ends were trimmed by 0 bases and 7 bases, with 13 bases remaining between them. This CDR3 is built from 15 residues. Germline CDR1 reads ENHRY; CDR2 reads SYGVKD. CDR3 DNA sequence: TGTGCCATCAGTGAGTCGCCTAGCAGGGCGAATGAGCAGTTCTTC. Its translation is CAISESPSRANEQFF.

This clonotype was seen a few times. The chain employs TRBV10-3 and TRBJ2-1; TRBD2 agrees at 13 bases. Germline trimming cut 2 bases from V and 0 bases from J; bases unmatched to any gene: 7. The CDR3 is made up of 19 amino acids. The V gene's germline CDR1 is ENHRY and CDR2 SYGVKD. The CDR3 nucleotides are TGTGCCATCAGTGAGCAAGGGACTAGCGGGATTAGCTCCTACAATGAGCAGTTCTTC. It is translated as CAISEQGTSGISSYNEQFF.

V is TRBV2 and J is TRBJ1-2; D remains unclear. Trimming left V 10 bases short and J 4 bases short, with 13 bases between. Looked up from germline, CDR1 is SNHLY and CDR2 is FYNNEI. The CDR3 is 12 amino acids. DNA of the CDR3: TGTGCCATCAGAGAGACAAGCTATGGCTACACCTTC. As protein: CAIRETSYGYTF.

On this clonotype itself: An end of the junction differs from the germline gene, which may be a read error. J is TRBJ2-3 and V is TRBV5-6, with D possibly TRBD2 on 5 matching bases. This CDR3 has 15 amino acids. Looked up from germline, CDR1 is SGHDT and CDR2 is YYEEEE. CDR3 protein: CTSSPRTDSTDTQYF. CDR3 in DNA: TGTACCAGCAGCCCCCGGACGGACTCCACAGATACGCAGTATTTT.

This sequence joins TRBV3-1 and TRBJ2-5; D remains ambiguous. Per germline, CDR1 LGHDT and CDR2 YNNKEL (reference sequence). The CDR3 loop spans 13 amino acids. The ends were cut back, 0 bases at V and 5 bases at J, with 7 bases in the middle. The CDR3 DNA is TGTGCCAGCAGCCAAGAGTATGAGGAGACCCAGTACTTC. Translated: CASSQEYEETQYF.

The J gene is TRBJ2-7, the V gene TRBV6-1; D possibly corresponds to TRBD2 (7 bases). The CDR3 is 14 residues long. V was shortened by 3 bases and J by 0 bases, with 9 bases between the two germline ends. Germline V gives CDR1 MNHNS, CDR2 SASEGT. The CDR3 sequence is CASSERGHSYEQYF. The CDR3 region has the DNA TGTGCCAGCAGTGAGCGGGGGCACTCCTACGAGCAGTACTTC.

The rearrangement uses TRBV6-1 and TRBJ1-1; maybe TRBD1 (5 bases). Germline V gene data show CDR1 as MNHNS and CDR2 as SASEGT. The CDR3 runs 12 residues. V was pared by 11 bases and J by 0 bases, with 10 bases between. CDR3 sequence: CACRQLNTEAFF. In DNA form, the CDR3 reads TGTGCCTGCCGACAGTTGAACACTGAAGCTTTCTTT.

The chain uses TRBV21-1 and TRBJ2-1; the D call of TRBD2 is as the table states it, not checked on the DNA. Gene TRBJ2-7 matches the end of the DNA better, so the J call may be wrong. TRBV21-1 is recorded as a pseudogene. The CDR3 covers 16 residues. The CDR3 DNA sequence: TGTGCCAGGGGACTAGCGGGAGTTTGGTTGAGGAATGAGCAGTACTTC. Translated, it gives CARGLAGVWLRNEQYF.

The chain carries TRBV11-1 and TRBJ2-7, with D perhaps matching TRBD2 (6 bases). The CDR3 is 15 amino acids. In germline, CDR1 is SGHAT, CDR2 FQDESV (reference sequence). V was pared by 4 bases and J by 0 bases, with 13 bases between. The CDR3 DNA follows: TGTGCCAGCAGCTGGAGGGACGGAAGCTCCTACGAGCAGTACTTC. Translated: CASSWRDGSSYEQYF.